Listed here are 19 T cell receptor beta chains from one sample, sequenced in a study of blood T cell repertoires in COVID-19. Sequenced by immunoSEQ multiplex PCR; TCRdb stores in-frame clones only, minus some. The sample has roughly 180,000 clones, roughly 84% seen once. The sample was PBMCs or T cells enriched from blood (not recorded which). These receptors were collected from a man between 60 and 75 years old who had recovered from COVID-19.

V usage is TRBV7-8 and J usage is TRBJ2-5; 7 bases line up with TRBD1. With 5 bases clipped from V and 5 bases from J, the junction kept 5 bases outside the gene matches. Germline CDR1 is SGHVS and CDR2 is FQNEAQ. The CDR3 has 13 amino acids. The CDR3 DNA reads TGTGCCAGCAGCCGAGACAGGGTTGAGACCCAGTACTTC. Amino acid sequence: CASSRDRVETQYF.

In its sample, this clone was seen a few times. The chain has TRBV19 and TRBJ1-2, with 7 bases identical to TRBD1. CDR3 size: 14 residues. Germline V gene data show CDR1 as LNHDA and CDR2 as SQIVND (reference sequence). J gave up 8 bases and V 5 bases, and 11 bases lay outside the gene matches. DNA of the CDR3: TGTGCCAGTAGTCAGTCGACAGGGATTGGAGGCTACACCTTC. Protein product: CASSQSTGIGGYTF.

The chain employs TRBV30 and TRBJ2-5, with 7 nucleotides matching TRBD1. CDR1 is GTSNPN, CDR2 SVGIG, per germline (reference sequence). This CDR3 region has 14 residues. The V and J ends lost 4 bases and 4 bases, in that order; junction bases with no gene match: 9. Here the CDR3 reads CAWNQYRGGETQYF. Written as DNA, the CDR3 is TGTGCCTGGAACCAATACAGGGGCGGAGAGACCCAGTACTTC.

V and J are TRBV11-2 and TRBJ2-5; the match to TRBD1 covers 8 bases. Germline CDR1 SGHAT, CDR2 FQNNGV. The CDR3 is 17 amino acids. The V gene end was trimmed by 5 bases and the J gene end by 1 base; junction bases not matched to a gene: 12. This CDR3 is CASSLGTKGQAQETQYF. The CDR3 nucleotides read TGTGCCAGCAGCCTGGGTACCAAGGGACAGGCCCAAGAGACCCAGTACTTC.

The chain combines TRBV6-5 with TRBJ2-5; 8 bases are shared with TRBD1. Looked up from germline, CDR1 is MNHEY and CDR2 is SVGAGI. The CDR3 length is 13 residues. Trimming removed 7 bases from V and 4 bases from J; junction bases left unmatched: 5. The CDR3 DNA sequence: TGTGCCAGCAAAGGGACAGGTCTAGAGACCCAGTACTTC. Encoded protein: CASKGTGLETQYF.

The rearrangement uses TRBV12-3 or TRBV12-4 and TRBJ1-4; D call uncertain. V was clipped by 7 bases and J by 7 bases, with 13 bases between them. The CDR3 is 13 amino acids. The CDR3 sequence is CASNRKRGEKLFF. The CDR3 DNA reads TGTGCCAGCAATCGTAAACGCGGTGAAAAACTGTTTTTT.

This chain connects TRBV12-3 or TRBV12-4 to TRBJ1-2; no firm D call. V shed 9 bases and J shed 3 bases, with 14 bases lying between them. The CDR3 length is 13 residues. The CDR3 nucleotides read TGTGCCAGATTTCCTCGGGAGCACTATGGCTACACCTTC. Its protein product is CARFPREHYGYTF.

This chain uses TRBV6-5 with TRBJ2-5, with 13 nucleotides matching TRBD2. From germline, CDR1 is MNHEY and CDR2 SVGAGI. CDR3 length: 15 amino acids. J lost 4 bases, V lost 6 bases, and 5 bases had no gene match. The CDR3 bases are TGTGCCAGCAGGACTAGCGGGGGGAGGGGAGAGACCCAGTACTTC. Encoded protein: CASRTSGGRGETQYF.

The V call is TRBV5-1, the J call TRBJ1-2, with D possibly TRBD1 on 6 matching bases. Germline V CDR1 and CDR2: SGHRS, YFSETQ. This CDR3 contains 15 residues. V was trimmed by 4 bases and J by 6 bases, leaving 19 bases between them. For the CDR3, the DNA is TGCGCCAGCAGCGTTACTACAGGGAGGGAGAATGGCTACACCTTC. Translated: CASSVTTGRENGYTF.

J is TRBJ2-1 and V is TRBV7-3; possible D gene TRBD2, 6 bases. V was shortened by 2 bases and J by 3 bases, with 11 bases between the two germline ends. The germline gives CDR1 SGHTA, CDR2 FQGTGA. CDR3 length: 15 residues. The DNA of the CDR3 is TGTGCCAGCAGCTTAGCGGGGTTAGACTACAATGAGCAGTTCTTC. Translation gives CASSLAGLDYNEQFF.

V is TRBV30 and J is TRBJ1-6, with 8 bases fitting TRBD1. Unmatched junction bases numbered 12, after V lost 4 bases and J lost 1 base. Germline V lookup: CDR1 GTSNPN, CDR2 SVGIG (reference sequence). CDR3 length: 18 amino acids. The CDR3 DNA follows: TGTGCCTGGAAAGGGGGTTACAGGGGGTCGTCCTATAATTCACCCCTCCACTTT. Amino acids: CAWKGGYRGSSYNSPLHF.

CDR3 protein: CASSEQGTFSNQPQHF. The CDR3 nucleotides are TGTGCCAGCAGTGAACAGGGTACTTTTAGCAATCAGCCCCAGCATTTT. This sequence joins TRBV2 and TRBJ1-5, with D possibly being TRBD1 (5 bases). Trimming left V 2 bases short and J 0 bases short, with 11 bases between. CDR3 length: 16 residues. The germline V gene encodes CDR1 SNHLY and CDR2 FYNNEI.

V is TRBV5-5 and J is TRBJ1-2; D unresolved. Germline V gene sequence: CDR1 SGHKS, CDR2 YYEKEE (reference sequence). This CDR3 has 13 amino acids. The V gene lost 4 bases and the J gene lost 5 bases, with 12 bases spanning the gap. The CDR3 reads CASSPGDEYGYTF. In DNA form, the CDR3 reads TGTGCCAGCAGCCCCGGTGATGAGTATGGCTACACCTTC.

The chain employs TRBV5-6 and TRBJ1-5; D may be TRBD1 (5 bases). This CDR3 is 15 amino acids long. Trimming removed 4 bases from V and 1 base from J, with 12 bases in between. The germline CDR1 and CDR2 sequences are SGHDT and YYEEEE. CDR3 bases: TGTGCCAGCAGCCGGAGACGGACAAGCAATCAGCCCCAGCATTTT. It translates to CASSRRRTSNQPQHF.

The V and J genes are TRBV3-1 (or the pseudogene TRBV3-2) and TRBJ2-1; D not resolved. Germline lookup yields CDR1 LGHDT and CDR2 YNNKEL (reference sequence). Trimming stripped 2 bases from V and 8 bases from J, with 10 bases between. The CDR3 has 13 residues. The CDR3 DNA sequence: TGTGCCAGCAGCCAATCCTCCCCTCATGAGCAGTTCTTC. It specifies CASSQSSPHEQFF.

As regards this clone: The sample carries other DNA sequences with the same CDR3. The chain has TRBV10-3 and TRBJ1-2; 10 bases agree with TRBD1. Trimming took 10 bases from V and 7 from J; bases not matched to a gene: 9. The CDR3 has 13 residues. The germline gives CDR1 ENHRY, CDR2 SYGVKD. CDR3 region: CATDGQGGSGYTF. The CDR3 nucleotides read TGTGCCACCGATGGACAGGGGGGTTCTGGCTACACCTTC.

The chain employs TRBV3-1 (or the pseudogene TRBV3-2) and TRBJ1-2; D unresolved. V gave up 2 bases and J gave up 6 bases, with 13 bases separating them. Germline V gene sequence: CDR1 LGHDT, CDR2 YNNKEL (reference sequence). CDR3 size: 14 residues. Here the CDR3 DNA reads TGTGCCAGCAGCCAATCTCCGTCCGGTGATGGCTACACCTTC. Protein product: CASSQSPSGDGYTF.

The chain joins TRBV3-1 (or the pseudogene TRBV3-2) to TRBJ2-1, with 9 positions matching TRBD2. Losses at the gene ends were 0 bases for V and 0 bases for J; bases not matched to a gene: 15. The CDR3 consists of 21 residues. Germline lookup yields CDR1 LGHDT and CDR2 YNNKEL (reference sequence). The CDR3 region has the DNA TGTGCCAGCAGCCAAGATAGGAACTTGGCGGGGGGGCTAGGCTCCTACAATGAGCAGTTCTTC. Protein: CASSQDRNLAGGLGSYNEQFF.

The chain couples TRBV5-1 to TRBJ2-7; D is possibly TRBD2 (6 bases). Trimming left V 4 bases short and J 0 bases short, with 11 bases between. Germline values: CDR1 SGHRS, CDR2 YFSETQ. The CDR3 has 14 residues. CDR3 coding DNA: TGCGCCAGCAGCCCCGCCGGGAGCTCCTACGAGCAGTACTTC. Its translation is CASSPAGSSYEQYF.